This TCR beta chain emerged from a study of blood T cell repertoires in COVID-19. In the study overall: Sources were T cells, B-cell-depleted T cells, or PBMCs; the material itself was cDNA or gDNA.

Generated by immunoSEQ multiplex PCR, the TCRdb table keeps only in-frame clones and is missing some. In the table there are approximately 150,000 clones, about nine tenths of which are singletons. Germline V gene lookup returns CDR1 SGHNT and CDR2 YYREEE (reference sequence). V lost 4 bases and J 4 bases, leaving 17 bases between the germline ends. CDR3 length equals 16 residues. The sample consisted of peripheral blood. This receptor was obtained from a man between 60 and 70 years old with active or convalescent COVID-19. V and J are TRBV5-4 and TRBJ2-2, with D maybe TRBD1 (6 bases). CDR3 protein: CASSRPGQHITGELFF. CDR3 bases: TGTGCCAGCAGCCGACCGGGACAACATATCACCGGGGAGCTGTTTTTT. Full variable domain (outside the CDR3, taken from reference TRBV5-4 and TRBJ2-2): ETGVTQSPTHLIKTRGQQVTLRCSSQSGHNTVSWYQQALGQGPQFIFQYYREEENGRGNFPPRFSGLQFPNYSSELNVNALELDDSALYLCASSRPGQHITGELFFGEGSRLTVL.